The 21 T cell receptor beta chains in this list originate from one sample, sequenced in a study of T cells in Graves' hyperthyroidism and ophthalmopathy. There were TCR beta CDR3 regions amplified from RNA transcripts. First-round RT-PCR of the TCR CDR3 relied on the HTBI primer set. From the multiplex PCR reads, TCRdb called clonotypes with MiXCR, one entry per CDR3 protein. The sample lists around 570,000 distinct CDR3 sequences, roughly 21% occurring once. The sample was blood. These receptors originate from a man aged 40-50 years with Graves' ophthalmopathy.

This clonotype came up many times. The chain joins TRBV7-2 to TRBJ2-1, with 7 bases that match TRBD2. Germline lookup yields CDR1 SGHTA and CDR2 FQGNSA. The CDR3 runs to 15 residues. The V gene end was trimmed by 6 bases and the J gene end by 5 bases; junction bases not matched to a gene: 10. The CDR3 here is CASRAGGSKNNEQFF. The CDR3 DNA follows: TGTGCCAGCAGGGCGGGCGGGAGTAAAAACAATGAGCAGTTCTTC.

Only a few counts were recorded for this clonotype. CDR3 region: CASSLERGNTEAFF. For the CDR3, the DNA is TGCGCCAGCAGCTTGGAACGGGGGAACACTGAAGCTTTCTTT. The chain links TRBV5-1 to TRBJ1-1; no definite D call. The CDR3 has 14 amino acids. The V gene lost 0 bases and the J gene lost 1 base, with 7 bases spanning the gap. Germline assignment: CDR1 SGHRS and CDR2 YFSETQ.

The J gene is TRBJ1-2, the V gene TRBV7-9; TRBD1 matches 10 bases. J lost 4 bases, V lost 5 bases, and 7 bases had no gene match. Germline lookup yields CDR1 SEHNR and CDR2 FQNEAQ (reference sequence). This CDR3 is 15 amino acids long. CDR3 coding DNA: TGTGCCAGCAGCCCAGCCGGGACAGGGGCCTATGGCTACACCTTC. Protein sequence: CASSPAGTGAYGYTF.

This clonotype turned up a few times. This chain links TRBV27 with TRBJ2-2; D possibly corresponds to TRBD2 (6 bases). Trimming shortened V by 6 bases and J by 5 bases, and 13 bases separated the two germline ends. Germline assignment: CDR1 MNHEY and CDR2 SMNVEV (reference sequence). This CDR3 has 14 amino acids. The CDR3 DNA sequence: TGTGCCAGCAGAGTCGAGGGAGGTACCGGGGAGCTGTTTTTT. It specifies CASRVEGGTGELFF.

This rearrangement joins TRBV6-2 or TRBV6-3 to TRBJ2-1; 8 bases map to TRBD1. The V and J ends lost 5 bases and 8 bases, in that order; junction bases with no gene match: 11. In germline, CDR1 is MNHEY, CDR2 SVGEGT. The CDR3 spans 15 residues. CDR3 nucleotide sequence: TGTGCCAGCAGTGGGGACAACAGGGGGGCCCATGAGCAGTTCTTC. This translates into CASSGDNRGAHEQFF.

A note on this clonotype: Just one base apart from a much larger clone, this may be a read error. The rearrangement links TRBV7-9 to TRBJ2-7, with D maybe TRBD1 (6 bases). The germline gives CDR1 SEHNR, CDR2 FQNEAQ (reference sequence). CDR3 length equals 14 residues. The CDR3 loop is CASSLVGARYGQYF. The DNA of the CDR3 is TGTGCCAGCAGCTTAGTGGGGGCCCGCTACGGGCAGTACTTC.

This clonotype was recorded at least ten times. The V gene is TRBV20-1, the J gene TRBJ2-3, with TRBD2 as a possible D gene (6 bases). V dropped 3 bases and J dropped 0 bases, with 10 bases sitting between them. The length of the CDR3 is 14 residues. CDR1 is DFQATT, CDR2 SNEGSKA, per germline (reference sequence). The CDR3 reads CSARAGTSTDTQYF. The CDR3 bases are TGCAGTGCTAGGGCCGGGACTAGCACAGATACGCAGTATTTT.

This clonotype has a count of ten or more. The chain uses TRBV20-1 and TRBJ2-7; 8 positions agree with TRBD1. Germline values: CDR1 DFQATT, CDR2 SNEGSKA (reference sequence). This CDR3 has 10 amino acids. The CDR3 DNA reads as TGCAGGACAGGGGACTACGAGCAGTACTTC. It specifies CRTGDYEQYF.

A few counts support this clonotype. The gene calls are TRBV6-1 and TRBJ1-1; D not resolved. Germline V gives CDR1 MNHNS, CDR2 SASEGT. V lost 7 bases to trimming and J lost 1 base, with 16 bases between them. The CDR3 covers 15 residues. The CDR3 reads CASTNPIGPNTEAFF. DNA for the CDR3: TGTGCCAGCACCAACCCCATCGGGCCGAACACTGAAGCTTTCTTT.

The DNA for the CDR3 is TGTGCCAGCAGCCAACAAGATATCGGAGGTAGGAATGAAGCTTTCTTT. It specifies CASSQQDIGGRNEAFF. The chain combines TRBV3-1 with TRBJ1-1; no firm D call. CDR3 length: 16 residues. Germline V CDR1 and CDR2: LGHDT, YNNKEL (reference sequence). V shed 2 bases and J shed 7 bases, with 20 bases lying between them.

In this sample, this clonotype turned up many times. The rearrangement uses TRBV18 and TRBJ2-1; 8 bases fit TRBD1. Germline V gives CDR1 KGHSH, CDR2 LQKENI. The CDR3 is 15 amino acids. The V and J ends lost 0 bases and 11 bases, in that order; junction bases with no gene match: 9. The chain's CDR3 is CASSPPTGQANKQFF. The CDR3 region has the DNA TGTGCCAGCTCACCACCTACGGGACAGGCAAACAAGCAGTTCTTC.

There are a few counts of this clonotype. The chain uses TRBV5-1 and TRBJ2-3, with D perhaps TRBD1 (5 bases). This CDR3 is 16 amino acids long. Germline V lookup: CDR1 SGHRS, CDR2 YFSETQ. Trimming removed 0 bases from V and 0 bases from J, with 11 bases in between. As DNA, the CDR3 is TGCGCCAGCAGCTTGGCCAGGGTCGATAGCACAGATACGCAGTATTTT. Its protein product is CASSLARVDSTDTQYF.

With regard to this clonotype: One junction end disagrees with the germline gene, perhaps due to a read error. The gene calls are TRBV27 and TRBJ2-7; 14 positions match TRBD2. Per germline, CDR1 MNHEY and CDR2 SMNVEV (reference sequence). This CDR3 spans 18 amino acids. The CDR3 nucleotides are TGTGCCAGCGGTTTATCGGGACTAGCGGGAGAGGGCCCCTACGAGCAGTACTTC. Translating it yields CASGLSGLAGEGPYEQYF.

This clonotype was detected many times. The chain joins TRBV7-8 to TRBJ1-1, with D maybe TRBD1 (5 bases). This CDR3 is 16 amino acids long. Germline CDR1 SGHVS, CDR2 FQNEAQ. V was shortened by 5 bases and J by 5 bases, with 21 bases between the two germline ends. The CDR3 DNA follows: TGTGCCAGCAGCCACATGGGGGGAGGTGTGAGGACTGAAGCTTTCTTT. Its protein product is CASSHMGGGVRTEAFF.

J is TRBJ1-2 and V is TRBV7-9, with TRBD1 identical over 8 bases. V lost 5 bases, J lost 6 bases, and 11 bases stayed unmatched. Germline lookup yields CDR1 SEHNR and CDR2 FQNEAQ (reference sequence). The CDR3 is 15 amino acids. The CDR3, as DNA: TGTGCCAGCAGCAGCAGCGACAGGGGAGCTAATGGCTACACCTTC. This sequence encodes CASSSSDRGANGYTF.

This clonotype has a count of ten or more. This chain uses TRBV29-1 with TRBJ2-1; the match to TRBD2 covers 10 bases. The CDR3 is made up of 13 amino acids. With 4 bases clipped from V and 8 bases from J, the junction kept 5 bases outside the gene matches. The V gene's germline CDR1 is SQVTM and CDR2 ANQGSEA. CDR3 loop: CSVVVGTSDEQFF. In DNA form, the CDR3 reads TGCAGCGTTGTAGTGGGGACTAGCGATGAGCAGTTCTTC.

The DNA for the CDR3 is TGTGCCATCAATACGGGACAGGGACAGCCCCAGCATTTT. Its translation is CAINTGQGQPQHF. The rearrangement links TRBV10-3 to TRBJ1-5; 9 bases agree with TRBD1. The V gene end was trimmed by 7 bases and the J gene end by 7 bases; junction bases not matched to a gene: 5. This CDR3 is 13 amino acids long. The germline gives CDR1 ENHRY, CDR2 SYGVKD.

This clonotype has just a few counts. The chain uses TRBV24-1 and TRBJ2-3; 15 bases map to TRBD2. J lost 6 bases, V lost 2 bases, and 5 bases had no gene match. Looked up from germline, CDR1 is KGHDR and CDR2 is SFDVKD. The CDR3 is made up of 17 amino acids. As DNA, the CDR3 is TGTGCCACCAGTGATTCGGGACTAGCGGGAGGCCCGGATACGCAGTATTTT. Protein product: CATSDSGLAGGPDTQYF.

The table lists this clonotype with a few counts. The chain uses TRBV20-1 and TRBJ2-7; D is perhaps TRBD1 (6 bases). V was cut by 1 base and J by 3 bases, with 16 bases left in between. This CDR3 spans 15 amino acids. CDR1 and CDR2 from the germline V gene are DFQATT and SNEGSKA (reference sequence). CDR3 in DNA: TGCAGTGCTAGAGCCGCGGACAGACCCCACTACGAGCAGTACTTC. It is translated as CSARAADRPHYEQYF.

The chain combines TRBV19 with TRBJ2-1; 13 bases match TRBD2. This CDR3 contains 15 residues. Germline V gene data show CDR1 as LNHDA and CDR2 as SQIVND (reference sequence). Trimming removed 5 bases from V and 9 bases from J; junction bases left unmatched: 7. The CDR3 DNA follows: TGTGCCAGTAGTCCAGGGACTAGCGGGATTGGTGAGCAGTTCTTC. It yields the protein CASSPGTSGIGEQFF.

The chain is built from TRBV27 and TRBJ2-1; TRBD1 aligns across 10 bases. V lost 6 bases to trimming and J lost 10 bases; unmatched junction nucleotides: 3. CDR3 length: 12 residues. Germline CDR1 MNHEY, CDR2 SMNVEV (reference sequence). CDR3 protein: CASRTGGREQFF. The CDR3, as DNA: TGTGCCAGCAGGACAGGGGGCAGGGAGCAGTTCTTC.